The 8 T cell receptor beta chains presented below share a single source sample, sequenced in a study of T cells in Graves' hyperthyroidism and ophthalmopathy. The investigators amplified TCR beta CDR3 regions from RNA transcripts. HTBI primers were the set used in a first-round RT-PCR of the TCR CDR3. TCRdb re-called the multiplex PCR reads through MiXCR, storing one row per CDR3 protein. This sample has 350,000 to 450,000 distinct CDR3 sequences, with over 13% found just once. Sequencing was done on a sample of blood. The receptor source for this set is a man aged 45-65 years with Graves' ophthalmopathy.

This clonotype was counted at least ten times. The V call is TRBV20-1, the J call TRBJ2-7, with a weak D call TRBD1 (5 bases). From germline, CDR1 is DFQATT and CDR2 SNEGSKA (reference sequence). The CDR3 consists of 13 residues. The V end lost 1 base, the J end lost 3 bases, and 10 bases lay between the germline ends. This CDR3 is CSARAPQGYEQYF. The CDR3 DNA follows: TGCAGTGCTAGAGCCCCCCAGGGCTACGAGCAGTACTTC.

A few counts support this clonotype. The chain uses TRBV6-1 and TRBJ1-4, with D possibly TRBD1 on 5 matching bases. Deletions cut 5 bases from V and 7 bases from J, with 11 bases between. From germline, CDR1 is MNHNS and CDR2 SASEGT. The CDR3 has 13 amino acids. The CDR3 protein is CASSSSGGEKLFF. Here the CDR3 DNA reads TGTGCCAGCAGTTCGTCGGGGGGTGAAAAACTGTTTTTT.

There are many counts of this clonotype. The chain uses TRBV18 and TRBJ2-7, with unresolved D. Germline lookup yields CDR1 KGHSH and CDR2 LQKENI. The CDR3 is 14 amino acids. V gave up 0 bases and J gave up 0 bases, with 6 bases separating them. The CDR3 loop is CASSPPLGSYEQYF. In nucleotides, the CDR3 is TGTGCCAGCTCACCACCCCTGGGCTCCTACGAGCAGTACTTC.

In this sample, this clonotype turned up a few times. The chain uses TRBV4-1 and TRBJ1-3; TRBD1 might be the D (6 bases). CDR1 MGHRA and CDR2 YSYEKL come from the germline V gene. This CDR3 comprises 15 residues. V lost 1 base and J 4 bases, leaving 11 bases between the germline ends. CDR3 DNA sequence: TGCGCCAGCAGCCAAGTTTCCGGGGGCGGAAACACCATATATTTT. Protein product: CASSQVSGGGNTIYF.

This clonotype was seen ten or more times. The chain has TRBV18 and TRBJ2-7; maybe TRBD2 (6 bases). V lost 6 bases to trimming and J lost 5 bases, with 20 bases between them. Germline assignment: CDR1 KGHSH and CDR2 LQKENI. This CDR3 is built from 15 residues. The CDR3 DNA sequence: TGTGCCAGCTCCCCTTCATTCGGGAGAGACCACGAGCAGTACTTC. It translates to CASSPSFGRDHEQYF.

This clonotype has at least ten counts. The chain combines TRBV20-1 with TRBJ2-7; D is unclear. Germline-derived CDR1 and CDR2 are DFQATT and SNEGSKA (reference sequence). The CDR3 length is 12 residues. V was trimmed by 2 bases and J by 2 bases, leaving 7 bases between them. The CDR3 nucleotides are TGCAGTGCTAGATTGGCCCCCTACGAGCAGTACTTC. Amino acid sequence: CSARLAPYEQYF.

Ten or more counts support this clonotype. The V gene is TRBV3-1, the J gene TRBJ2-5, with TRBD2 as a possible D gene (5 bases). CDR3 size: 15 residues. Germline CDR1 reads LGHDT; CDR2 reads YNNKEL (reference sequence). Trimming stripped 2 bases from V and 5 bases from J, with 15 bases between. This CDR3 is CASSQRPLARETQYF. As DNA, the CDR3 is TGTGCCAGCAGCCAACGCCCCCTAGCCCGGGAGACCCAGTACTTC.

This rearrangement joins TRBV13 to TRBJ1-1, with D possibly matching TRBD1 (6 bases). Germline CDR1 is PRHDT and CDR2 is FYEKMQ (reference sequence). The CDR3 totals 15 residues. V lost 2 bases and J 3 bases, leaving 13 bases between the germline ends. The CDR3 reads CASSLTGYMDTEAFF. CDR3 nucleotide sequence: TGTGCCAGCAGCTTAACAGGGTATATGGACACTGAAGCTTTCTTT.